Sequencing of this TCR beta chain was carried out in a study of patients and donors after allogeneic stem cell transplantation. The CDR3 extends over 13 amino acids. V was shortened by 1 base and J by 6 bases, with 10 bases between the two germline ends. TCRdb re-called the RT-PCR reads with MiXCR, one entry per CDR3 protein. The sample yields hundreds of thousands of distinct CDR3 sequences, roughly 17% seen once. The source of this sequence is a human donor who was either an allogeneic HSCT recipient or a stem cell or donor lymphocyte infusion donor (not recorded which). It is not recorded whose cells these are; they may come from a transplant donor. The genes are TRBV12-3 or TRBV12-4 and TRBJ2-7, with D possibly matching TRBD1 (5 bases). The sample was blood, either unsorted or a sorted T cell fraction (not recorded which). CDR3 sequence: CASSLDGQGEQYF. As DNA, the CDR3 is TGTGCCAGCAGTTTAGATGGCCAGGGCGAGCAGTACTTC.